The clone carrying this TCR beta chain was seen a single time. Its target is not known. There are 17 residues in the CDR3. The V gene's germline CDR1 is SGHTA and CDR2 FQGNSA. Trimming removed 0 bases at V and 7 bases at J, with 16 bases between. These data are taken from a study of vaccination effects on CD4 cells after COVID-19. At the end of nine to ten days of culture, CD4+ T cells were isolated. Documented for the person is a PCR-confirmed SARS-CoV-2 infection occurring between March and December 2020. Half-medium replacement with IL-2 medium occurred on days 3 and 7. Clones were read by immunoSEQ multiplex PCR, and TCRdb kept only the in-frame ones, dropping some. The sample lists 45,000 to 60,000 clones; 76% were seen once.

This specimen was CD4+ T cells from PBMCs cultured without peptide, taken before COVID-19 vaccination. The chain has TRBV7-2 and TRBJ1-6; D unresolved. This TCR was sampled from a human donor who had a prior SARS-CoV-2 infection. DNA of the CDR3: TGTGCCAGCAGCTTAGCCGTCTCACGGAGGCAAAATTCACCCCTCCACTTT. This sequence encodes CASSLAVSRRQNSPLHF.